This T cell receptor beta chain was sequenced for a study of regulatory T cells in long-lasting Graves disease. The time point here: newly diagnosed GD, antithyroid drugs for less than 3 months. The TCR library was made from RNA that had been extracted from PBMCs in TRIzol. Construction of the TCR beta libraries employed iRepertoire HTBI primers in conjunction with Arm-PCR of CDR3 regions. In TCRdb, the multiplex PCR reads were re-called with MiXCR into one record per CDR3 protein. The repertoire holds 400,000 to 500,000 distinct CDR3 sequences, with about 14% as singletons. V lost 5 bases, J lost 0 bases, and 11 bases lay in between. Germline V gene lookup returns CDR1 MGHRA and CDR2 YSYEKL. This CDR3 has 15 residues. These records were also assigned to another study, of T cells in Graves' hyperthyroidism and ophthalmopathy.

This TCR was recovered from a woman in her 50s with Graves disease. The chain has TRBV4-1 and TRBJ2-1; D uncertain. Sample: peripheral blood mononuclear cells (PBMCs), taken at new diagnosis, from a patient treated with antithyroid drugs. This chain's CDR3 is CASSFDSYSYNEQFF. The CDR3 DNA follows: TGCGCCAGCAGCTTCGACTCTTACTCCTACAATGAGCAGTTCTTC.